Here is one TCR beta chain with its context. The antigen is undetermined. Two oligonucleotides, mixed equimolar, formed the beta constant-region primer covering TRBC1 and TRBC2. The ligated cDNA underwent four PCR rounds using SP2 and nested alpha and beta constant-region primers. An oligonucleotide with the SP2 primer and a 12-nucleotide UMI was ligated to the cDNA 3' end. TCRdb used MiXCR to reprocess the UMI-ligation and nested PCR reads, holding one entry per CDR3 protein. This repertoire shows 120,000 or so distinct CDR3 sequences, about 36% found once; its top ten account for approximately 0.88%. The CDR3 has 15 residues. Trimming took off 3 bases at V and 1 base at J, with 12 bases between the two ends. Germline assignment: CDR1 MNHEY and CDR2 SMNVEV (reference sequence). This specimen comes from a study of naive and memory T cell subsets. Study outcomes and limitations: From naive to CM, EM and EMRA, diversity decreased and Gini increased. RNA-based TCR counts may shift with T cell activation and differentiation.

Cells stained for CD3, CD4, CD8, CD45RA and CD27 were sorted into four subsets. The chain has TRBV27 and TRBJ1-1; D is ambiguous. The sequence was collected from a human donor in good health. The source material was central memory CD4+ T cells from blood. The CDR3 DNA sequence: TGTGCCAGCAGTTTTGGTTCTTCGCAGAACACTGAAGCTTTCTTT. Translated: CASSFGSSQNTEAFF.